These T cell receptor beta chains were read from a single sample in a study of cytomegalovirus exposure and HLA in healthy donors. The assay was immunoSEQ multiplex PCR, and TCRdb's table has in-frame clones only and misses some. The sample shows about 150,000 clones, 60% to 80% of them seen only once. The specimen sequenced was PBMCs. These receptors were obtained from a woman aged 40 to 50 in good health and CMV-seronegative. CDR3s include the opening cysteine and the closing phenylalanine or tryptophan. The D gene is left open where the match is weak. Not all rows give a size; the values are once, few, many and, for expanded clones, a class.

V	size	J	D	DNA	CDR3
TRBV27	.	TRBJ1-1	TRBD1	TGTGCCAGCAGGTCCGACAGGGAAAACACTGAAGCTTTCTTT	CASRSDRENTEAFF
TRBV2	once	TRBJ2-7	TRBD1	TGTGCCAGCAGTCCCGGGACAGGATTTGACGAGCAGTACTTC	CASSPGTGFDEQYF
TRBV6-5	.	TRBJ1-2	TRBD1	TGTGCCAGCAGACCCCCCCAGGGGGCGGGTGGCTACACCTTC	CASRPPQGAGGYTF
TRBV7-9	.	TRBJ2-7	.	TGTTCCAGCAGCTCCCAGGGTCTCGAGCAGTACTTC	CSSSSQGLEQYF
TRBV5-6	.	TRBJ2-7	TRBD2	TGTGCCAGCAGCCGGCCTAGCGGCCGCTCCTACGAGCAGTACTTC	CASSRPSGRSYEQYF
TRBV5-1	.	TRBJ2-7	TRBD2	TGCGCCATCGGGCCCCCTAGCGGGGGGACTTTGGGGCAGTACTTC	CAIGPPSGGTLGQYF
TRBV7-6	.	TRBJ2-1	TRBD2	TGTGCCAGCAGCTTAAGCTCCGGGAGGAATGAGCAGTTCTTC	CASSLSSGRNEQFF
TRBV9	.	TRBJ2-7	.	TGTGCCAGCAGCGTTTCAACAGGGAGCTCCTACGAGCAGTACTTC	CASSVSTGSSYEQYF
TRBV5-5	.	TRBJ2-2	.	TGTGCCAGCAGCCCGTACGGCGGGGAGCTGTTTTTT	CASSPYGGELFF
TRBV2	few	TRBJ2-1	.	TGTGCCAGCAGGACAGTGAATGATGAGCAGTTCTTC	CASRTVNDEQFF
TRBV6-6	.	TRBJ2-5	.	TGTGCCAGCAGTTACCTCCAAGAGACCCAGTACTTC	CASSYLQETQYF
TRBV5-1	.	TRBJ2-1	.	TGCGCCAGCAGCTGGGTAGCCTACGGGGATGAGCAGTTCTTC	CASSWVAYGDEQFF
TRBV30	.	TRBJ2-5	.	TGTGCCTGGAGTAGAGAGACTTACCAAGAGACCCAGTACTTC	CAWSRETYQETQYF
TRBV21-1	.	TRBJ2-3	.	TGTGCCAGCAGTATGAGCGTAACCGGGACTAGTAACACAGATACGCAGTATTTT	CASSMSVTGTSNTDTQYF
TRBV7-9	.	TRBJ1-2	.	TGTGCCAGCAGCCCCCTTTTGGGGGCCCACGGCTACACCTTC	CASSPLLGAHGYTF
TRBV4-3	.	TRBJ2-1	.	TGCGCCAGCAGCCAAGATCCGAGCTCCTACAATGAGCAGTTCTTC	CASSQDPSSYNEQFF
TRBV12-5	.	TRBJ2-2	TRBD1	TGTGCTAGTGGTCCCCCCACAGGGGATACGAACACCGGGGAGCTGTTTTTT	CASGPPTGDTNTGELFF
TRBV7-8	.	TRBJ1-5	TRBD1	TGTGCCAGCAGCTTAGCCGGGACAGGGAGGGCGAATCAGCCCCAGCATTTT	CASSLAGTGRANQPQHF
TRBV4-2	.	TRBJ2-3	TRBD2	TGTGCCAGCAGCCAAGATTCCCCCTGGGTAGCGGGAGCAGATACGCAGTATTTT	CASSQDSPWVAGADTQYF
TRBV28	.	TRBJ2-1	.	TGTGCCAGCAGTCGGACACAGGAAACCTACAATGAGCAGTTCTTC	CASSRTQETYNEQFF
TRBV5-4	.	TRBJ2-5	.	TGTGCCAGCAGCCCCGGGGGGCGAGAAGAGACCCAGTACTTC	CASSPGGREETQYF
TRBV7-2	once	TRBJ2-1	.	TGTGCCAGCAGCTTAGTTGAGACTAGTAGCAATGAGCAGTTCTTC	CASSLVETSSNEQFF
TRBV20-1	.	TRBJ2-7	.	TGCAGCGCCTTACTTTCCTACGAGCAGTACTTC	CSALLSYEQYF
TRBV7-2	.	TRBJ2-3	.	TGTGCCAGCAGCTCCCTGGGGGGAGATACGCAGTATTTT	CASSSLGGDTQYF
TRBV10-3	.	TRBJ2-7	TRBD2	TGTGCCATCAGTGAACCACGACTAGCGGGGAACTACGAGCAGTACTTC	CAISEPRLAGNYEQYF
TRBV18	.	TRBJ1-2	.	TGTGCCAGCTCACCGGGGGCAGTCTATGGCTACACCTTC	CASSPGAVYGYTF
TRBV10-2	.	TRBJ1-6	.	TGCGCCAGCAGTGATATGGGCGGGGGCTCCTATAATTCACCCCTCCACTTT	CASSDMGGGSYNSPLHF
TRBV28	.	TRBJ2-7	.	TGTGCCAGCAGTTTGGGCCGCTACGAGCAGTACTTC	CASSLGRYEQYF
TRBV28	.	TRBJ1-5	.	TGTGCCAGCAGTTTATCCGGTAGCGGAGACAATCAGCCCCAGCATTTT	CASSLSGSGDNQPQHF
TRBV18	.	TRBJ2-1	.	TGTGCCAGCTCACCACAGGGGGATGAGCAGTTCTTC	CASSPQGDEQFF
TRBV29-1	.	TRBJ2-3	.	TGCAGCGTTGAGGGCGGACAGACGAGCACAGATACGCAGTATTTT	CSVEGGQTSTDTQYF
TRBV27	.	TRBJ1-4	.	TGTGCCAGCAGTACCCTCGGGACAAATAATGAAAAACTGTTTTTT	CASSTLGTNNEKLFF
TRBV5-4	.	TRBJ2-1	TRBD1	TGTGCCAGCAGTAAGGACAGGGGCAATGAGCAGTTCTTC	CASSKDRGNEQFF
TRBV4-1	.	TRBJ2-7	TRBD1	TGCGCCAGCAGACTCGGACAGGGGCTGACCTACGAGCAGTACTTC	CASRLGQGLTYEQYF
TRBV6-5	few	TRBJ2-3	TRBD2	TGTGCCAGCAGTTTGACTAGCGGGGGTGCAGATACGCAGTATTTT	CASSLTSGGADTQYF
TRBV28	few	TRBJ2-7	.	TGTGCCAGCAGTTTCCTCAACGAGCAGTACTTC	CASSFLNEQYF
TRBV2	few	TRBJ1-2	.	TGTGCCAGCAGTGAACAGTACGCTGGCTACACCTTC	CASSEQYAGYTF
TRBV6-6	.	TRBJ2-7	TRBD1	TGTGCCAGCAGTAACCCGGGACAGGGCTACGAGCAGTACTTC	CASSNPGQGYEQYF
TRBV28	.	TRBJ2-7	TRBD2	TGTGCCATCTCCCTATCCATCGGGGGGTCCTACGAGCAGTACTTC	CAISLSIGGSYEQYF
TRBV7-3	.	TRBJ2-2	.	TGTGCCAGCAGCTCGGGTTCGGGCGGGGAGCTGTTTTTT	CASSSGSGGELFF
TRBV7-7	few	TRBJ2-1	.	TGTGCCAGCAGCTTAGATCGCAGCAATGAGCAGTTCTTC	CASSLDRSNEQFF
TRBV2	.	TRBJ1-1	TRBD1	TGTGCCAGCAGTGAAGTTATGGTAGACAGGGGGAACACTGAAGCTTTCTTT	CASSEVMVDRGNTEAFF
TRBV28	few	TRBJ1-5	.	TGTGCCAGCAGCTTGGTACAGACAAATCAGCCCCAGCATTTT	CASSLVQTNQPQHF
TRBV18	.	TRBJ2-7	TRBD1	TGTGCCAGCTCACCAGTCAGGGGGTACGAGCAGTACTTC	CASSPVRGYEQYF
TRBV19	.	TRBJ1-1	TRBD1	TGTGCCAGTAGTCGGACAGGGGGTTGGTCCACTGAAGCTTTCTTT	CASSRTGGWSTEAFF